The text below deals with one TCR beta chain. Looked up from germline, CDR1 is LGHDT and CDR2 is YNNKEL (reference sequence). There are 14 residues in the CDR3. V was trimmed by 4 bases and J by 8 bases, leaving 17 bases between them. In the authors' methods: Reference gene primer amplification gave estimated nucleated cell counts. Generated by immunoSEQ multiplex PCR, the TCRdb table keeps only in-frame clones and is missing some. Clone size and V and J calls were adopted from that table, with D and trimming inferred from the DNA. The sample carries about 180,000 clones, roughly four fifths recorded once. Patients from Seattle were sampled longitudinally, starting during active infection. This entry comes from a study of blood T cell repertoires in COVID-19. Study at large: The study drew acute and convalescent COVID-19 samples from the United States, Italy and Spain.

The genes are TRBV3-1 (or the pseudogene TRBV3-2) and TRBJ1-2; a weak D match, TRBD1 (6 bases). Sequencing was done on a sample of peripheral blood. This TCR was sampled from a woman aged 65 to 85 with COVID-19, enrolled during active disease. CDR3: CASSPQARGGGYTF. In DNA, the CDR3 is TGTGCCAGCAGCCCCCAGGCGAGGGGGGGAGGCTACACCTTC.